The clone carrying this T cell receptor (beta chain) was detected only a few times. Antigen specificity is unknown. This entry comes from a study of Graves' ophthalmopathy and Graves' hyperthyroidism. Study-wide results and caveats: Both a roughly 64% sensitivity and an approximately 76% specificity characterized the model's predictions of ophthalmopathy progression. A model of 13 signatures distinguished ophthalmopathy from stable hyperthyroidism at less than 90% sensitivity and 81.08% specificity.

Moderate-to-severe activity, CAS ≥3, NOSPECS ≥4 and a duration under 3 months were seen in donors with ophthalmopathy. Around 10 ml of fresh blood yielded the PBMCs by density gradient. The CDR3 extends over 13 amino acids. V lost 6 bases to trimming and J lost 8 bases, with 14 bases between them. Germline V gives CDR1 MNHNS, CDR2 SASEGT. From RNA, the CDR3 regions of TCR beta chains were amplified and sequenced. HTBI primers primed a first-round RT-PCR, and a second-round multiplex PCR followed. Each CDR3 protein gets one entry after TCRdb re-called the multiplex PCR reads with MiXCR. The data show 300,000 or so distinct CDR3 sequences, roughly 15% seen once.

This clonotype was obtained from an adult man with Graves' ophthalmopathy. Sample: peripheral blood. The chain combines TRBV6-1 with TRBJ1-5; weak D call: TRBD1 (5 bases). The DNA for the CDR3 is TGTGCCAGCAGCCTGACAGATTTGGAGCCCCAGCATTTT. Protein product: CASSLTDLEPQHF.